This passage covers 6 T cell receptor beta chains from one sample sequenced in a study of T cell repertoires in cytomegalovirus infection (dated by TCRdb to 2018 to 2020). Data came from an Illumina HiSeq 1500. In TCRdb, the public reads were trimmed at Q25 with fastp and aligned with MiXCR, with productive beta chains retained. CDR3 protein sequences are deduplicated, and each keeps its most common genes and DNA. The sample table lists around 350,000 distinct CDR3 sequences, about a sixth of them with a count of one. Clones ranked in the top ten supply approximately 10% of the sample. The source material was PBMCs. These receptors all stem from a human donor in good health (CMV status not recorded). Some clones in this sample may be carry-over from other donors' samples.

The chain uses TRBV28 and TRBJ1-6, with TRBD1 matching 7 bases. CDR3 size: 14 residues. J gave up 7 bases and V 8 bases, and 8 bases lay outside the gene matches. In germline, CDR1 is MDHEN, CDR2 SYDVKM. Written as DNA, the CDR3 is TGTGCCAGCTCCTTTCCGGGACAGAATTCACCCCTCCACTTT. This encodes CASSFPGQNSPLHF.

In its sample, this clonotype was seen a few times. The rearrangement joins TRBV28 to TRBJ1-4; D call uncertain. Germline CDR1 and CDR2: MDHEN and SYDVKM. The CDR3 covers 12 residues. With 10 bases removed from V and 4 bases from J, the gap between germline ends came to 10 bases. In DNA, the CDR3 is TGTGCCACCGATGGGCTTAATGAAAAACTGTTTTTT. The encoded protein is CATDGLNEKLFF. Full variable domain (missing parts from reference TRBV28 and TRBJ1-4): DVKVTQSSRYLVKRTGEKVFLECVQDMDHENMFWYRQDPGLGLRLIYFSYDVKMKEKGDIPEGYSVSREKKERFSLILESASTNQTSMYLCATDGLNEKLFFGSGTQLSVL.

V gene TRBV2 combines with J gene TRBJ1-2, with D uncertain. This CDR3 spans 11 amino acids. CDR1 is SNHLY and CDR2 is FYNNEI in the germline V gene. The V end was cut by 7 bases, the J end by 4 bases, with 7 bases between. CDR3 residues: CASKDGYGYTF. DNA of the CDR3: TGTGCCAGCAAGGACGGCTATGGCTACACCTTC.

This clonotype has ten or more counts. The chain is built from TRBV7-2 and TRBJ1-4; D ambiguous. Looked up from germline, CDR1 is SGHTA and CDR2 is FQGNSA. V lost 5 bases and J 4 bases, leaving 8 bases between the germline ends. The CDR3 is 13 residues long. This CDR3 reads CASSQRRNEKLFF. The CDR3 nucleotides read TGTGCCAGCAGCCAAAGGCGTAATGAAAAACTGTTTTTT.

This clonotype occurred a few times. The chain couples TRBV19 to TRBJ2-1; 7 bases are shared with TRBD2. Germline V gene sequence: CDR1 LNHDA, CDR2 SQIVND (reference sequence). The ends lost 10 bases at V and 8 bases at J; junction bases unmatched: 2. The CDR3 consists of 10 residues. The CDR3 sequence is CATGRHEQFF. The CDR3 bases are TGTGCCACCGGGAGGCATGAGCAGTTCTTC.

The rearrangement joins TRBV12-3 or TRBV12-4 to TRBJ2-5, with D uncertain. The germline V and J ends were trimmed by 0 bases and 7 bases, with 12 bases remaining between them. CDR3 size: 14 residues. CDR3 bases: TGTGCCAGCAGTTTAGCAGGGTCTATGGGGACCCAGTACTTC. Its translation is CASSLAGSMGTQYF.